Listed below are T cell receptor beta chains from one sample, sequenced in a study of blood T cell repertoires in COVID-19. TCRdb's table, derived via immunoSEQ multiplex PCR, lists solely in-frame clones and lacks some. The sample records almost 300,000 clones, around nine tenths being singletons. The specimen sequenced was peripheral blood. These receptors all stem from a woman under 40 with COVID-19, enrolled during active disease. Each CDR3 is given with its conserved first and last residue. A D gene is named only where the DNA matches it firmly. Clone size is shown for a subset of rows, as once, few, many or a class of expanded clone.

>TRBD2|once|TRBV7-9|TRBJ2-7
CASSLVSGGLEQYF
TGTGCCAGCAGCTTAGTGTCGGGGGGGCTTGAGCAGTACTTC
>-|-|TRBV28|TRBJ1-5
CASRPGGSNQPQHF
TGTGCCAGCAGACCAGGAGGTAGCAATCAGCCCCAGCATTTT
>-|-|TRBV4-1|TRBJ2-3
CASSPPTVTQYF
TGCGCCAGCAGCCCACCCACAGTTACGCAGTATTTT
>TRBD2|-|TRBV5-4|TRBJ2-3
CASRPSPSGGRTDTQYF
TGTGCCAGCAGGCCAAGTCCTAGCGGGGGCCGCACAGATACGCAGTATTTT
>-|-|TRBV5-1|TRBJ2-6
CASSFPGGANVLTF
TGCGCCAGCAGCTTCCCCGGGGGGGCCAACGTCCTGACTTTC
>TRBD1|-|TRBV7-9|TRBJ1-2
CASSLLGQGPYGYTF
TGTGCCAGCAGCTTACTGGGACAGGGGCCCTATGGCTACACCTTC
>-|-|TRBV7-6|TRBJ2-1
CASSLAQGIGEQFF
TGTGCCAGCAGCTTAGCACAGGGCATCGGTGAGCAGTTCTTC
>-|once|TRBV5-1|TRBJ1-2
CASSPAGRESGGYTF
TGCGCCAGCAGCCCGGCCGGTCGGGAGAGCGGTGGCTACACCTTC
>-|-|TRBV7-9|TRBJ2-2
CAKEGVPFADRATGELFF
TGTGCCAAGGAGGGGGTTCCTTTTGCCGACAGGGCCACCGGGGAGCTGTTTTTT
>-|once|TRBV19|TRBJ2-7
CASSIAPGFYEQYF
TGTGCCAGTAGTATAGCTCCAGGGTTCTACGAGCAGTACTTC
>-|-|TRBV11-2|TRBJ2-7
CASSFGSAYEQYF
TGTGCCAGCAGCTTCGGGTCCGCCTACGAGCAGTACTTC
>-|-|TRBV6-5|TRBJ1-5
CASGGSQPQHF
TGTGCCAGTGGGGGGTCACAGCCCCAGCATTTT
>-|-|TRBV28|TRBJ1-3
CASKYGTSGNTIYF
TGTGCCAGCAAATATGGGACATCTGGAAACACCATATATTTT
>-|-|TRBV7-9|TRBJ1-5
CASSVGGLGNQPQHF
TGTGCCAGCAGTGTGGGGGGACTGGGCAATCAGCCCCAGCATTTT
>-|few|TRBV9|TRBJ2-3
CASSVYGGGYTQYF
TGTGCCAGCAGCGTCTACGGTGGGGGGTATACGCAGTATTTT
>-|medium-sized|TRBV3-1/TRBV3-2|TRBJ1-2
CASSPLGATGYTF
TGTGCCAGCAGCCCCTTGGGCGCGACGGGCTACACCTTC
>-|-|TRBV4-1|TRBJ1-1
CASSQVIQGHTEAFF
TGCGCCAGCAGCCAAGTCATTCAGGGCCACACTGAAGCTTTCTTT
>-|-|TRBV5-1|TRBJ1-5
CASSLGLNQPQHF
TGCGCCAGCAGCTTGGGGCTTAATCAGCCCCAGCATTTT
>TRBD2|-|TRBV4-1|TRBJ2-3
CASSLSGGGTDTQYF
TGCGCCAGCAGCCTTAGCGGGGGGGGCACAGATACGCAGTATTTT
>-|-|TRBV4-1|TRBJ1-6
CASSYQGYGNSPLHF
TGCGCCAGCAGTTACCAGGGGTATGGTAATTCACCCCTCCACTTT
>-|-|TRBV9|TRBJ1-6
CASSPPGGSPLHF
TGTGCCAGCAGCCCCCCGGGGGGATCACCCCTCCACTTT
>TRBD2|-|TRBV5-8|TRBJ2-7
CASSLYPGTTYEQYF
TGTGCCAGCAGCTTATACCCCGGGACTACCTACGAGCAGTACTTC
>-|-|TRBV6-5|TRBJ2-7
CASSHKGAWEQYF
TGTGCCAGCAGCCATAAAGGGGCGTGGGAGCAGTACTTC
>TRBD1|-|TRBV6-5|TRBJ2-7
CASRPGQGYEQYF
TGTGCCAGCAGACCGGGACAGGGCTACGAGCAGTACTTC
>TRBD1|-|TRBV4-1|TRBJ1-6
CASSPDRVYNSPLHF
TGCGCCAGCAGCCCCGACAGGGTCTATAATTCACCCCTCCACTTT
>TRBD1|-|TRBV5-1|TRBJ2-5
CASTLTGGPQETQYF
TGCGCCAGCACCTTGACAGGGGGTCCCCAAGAGACCCAGTACTTC
>-|-|TRBV3-1/TRBV3-2|TRBJ2-7
CASSQDLDEQYF
TGTGCCAGCAGCCAAGATCTAGACGAGCAGTACTTC
>TRBD2|-|TRBV7-2|TRBJ2-7
CASSPSGSSYEQYF
TGTGCCAGCAGCCCTAGCGGGAGCTCCTACGAGCAGTACTTC
>TRBD1|-|TRBV19|TRBJ1-5
CASRGQGNQPQHF
TGTGCCAGTAGGGGACAGGGCAATCAGCCCCAGCATTTT
>TRBD1|once|TRBV18|TRBJ2-2
CASSPSRGRTGELFF
TGTGCCAGCTCACCCTCCAGGGGGCGGACCGGGGAGCTGTTTTTT
>-|-|TRBV27|TRBJ1-1
CASSFGEGGNTEAFF
TGTGCCAGCAGTTTCGGGGAGGGGGGGAACACTGAAGCTTTCTTT